These T cell receptor beta chains were read from a single sample in a study of blood T cell repertoires in COVID-19. Data came from immunoSEQ multiplex PCR; TCRdb stores just in-frame clones and leaves some out. In the table there are 250,000 to 350,000 clones, approximately 85% of which are singletons. Material for sequencing was peripheral blood. Receptors were obtained from a human donor with COVID-19, enrolled during active disease. The donor label of this sample is uncertain. The CDR3 runs from the conserved cysteine through the conserved F or W. The D gene is left open where the match is weak. Clone size is shown for a subset of rows, as once, few, many or a class of expanded clone.

len	d_gene	v_gene	j_gene	abundance	CDR3aa	CDR3nt
13	NA	TRBV9	TRBJ2-7	NA	CASSVGESLEQYF	TGTGCCAGCAGCGTAGGGGAGTCCCTCGAGCAGTACTTC
13	TRBD1	TRBV10-3	TRBJ1-2	NA	CAISQDRGNGYTF	TGTGCCATCAGCCAGGACAGGGGGAACGGCTACACCTTC
15	NA	TRBV6-4	TRBJ1-2	NA	CASSPWGGANYGYTF	TGTGCCAGCAGCCCTTGGGGCGGAGCTAACTATGGCTACACCTTC
17	NA	TRBV7-9	TRBJ2-1	few	CASSRRDWPFSDDEQFF	TGTGCCAGCAGCCGTCGGGACTGGCCTTTTTCGGATGATGAGCAGTTCTTC
13	NA	TRBV5-6	TRBJ2-1	NA	CASSLDGGDEQFF	TGTGCCAGCAGCTTGGATGGGGGCGATGAGCAGTTCTTC
14	TRBD2	TRBV20-1	TRBJ2-3	NA	CSASLTSGKYTQYF	TGCAGTGCTAGTCTAACTAGCGGGAAATATACGCAGTATTTT
13	NA	TRBV29-1	TRBJ1-1	NA	CSVVVHPYTEAFF	TGCAGCGTTGTTGTACACCCGTACACTGAAGCTTTCTTT
14	TRBD1	TRBV19	TRBJ1-4	NA	CASIGTGLNEKLFF	TGTGCCAGTATCGGGACAGGACTTAATGAAAAACTGTTTTTT
16	NA	TRBV19	TRBJ2-5	NA	CASSIRGNSAAETQYF	TGTGCCAGTAGTATAAGGGGGAACAGCGCGGCGGAGACCCAGTACTTC
17	NA	TRBV1	TRBJ2-5	NA	CTSSQDSLAGEKETQYF	TGCACCAGCAGCCAAGATTCGCTAGCGGGAGAGAAAGAGACCCAGTACTTC
17	TRBD2	TRBV4-3	TRBJ2-3	few	CASSQQPGLAGADTQYF	TGCGCCAGCAGCCAACAACCGGGACTAGCGGGAGCAGATACGCAGTATTTT
14	NA	TRBV6-2/TRBV6-3	TRBJ2-7	once	CASSYTGNPYEQYF	TGTGCCAGCAGCTATACAGGGAACCCCTACGAGCAGTACTTC
15	TRBD1	TRBV6-5	TRBJ1-5	NA	CASSNHRGGDQPQHF	TGTGCCAGCAGTAACCACAGGGGTGGGGATCAGCCCCAGCATTTT
13	TRBD1	TRBV12-3/TRBV12-4	TRBJ1-1	NA	CASSITGDTEAFF	TGTGCCAGCAGTATCACAGGGGACACTGAAGCTTTCTTT
11	NA	TRBV29-1	TRBJ1-1	NA	CSVVQSTEAFF	TGCAGCGTCGTACAGAGCACTGAAGCTTTCTTT
17	TRBD2	TRBV19	TRBJ2-1	NA	CASSIGRTGSSYNEQFF	TGTGCCAGTAGTATCGGGAGGACGGGGAGCTCCTACAATGAGCAGTTCTTC
15	NA	TRBV7-2	TRBJ1-1	NA	CASSLYGGYNTEAFF	TGTGCCAGCAGCTTATATGGGGGGTATAACACTGAAGCTTTCTTT
15	TRBD2	TRBV7-2	TRBJ2-7	NA	CASSPMGGETYEQYF	TGTGCCAGCAGCCCTATGGGGGGGGAAACCTACGAGCAGTACTTC
14	TRBD2	TRBV4-3	TRBJ2-1	NA	CASSLGLAGGEQFF	TGCGCCAGCAGCTTAGGACTAGCGGGAGGTGAGCAGTTCTTC
14	NA	TRBV30	TRBJ1-4	NA	CAWTRGVANEKLFF	TGTGCCTGGACCCGGGGGGTAGCTAATGAAAAACTGTTTTTT
16	TRBD1	TRBV19	TRBJ1-2	NA	CASMGTYGQGFYGYTF	TGTGCCAGTATGGGGACTTATGGACAGGGGTTCTATGGCTACACCTTC
15	NA	TRBV28	TRBJ1-1	NA	CASSSLATGNTEAFF	TGTGCCAGCAGTTCTCTGGCGACAGGTAACACTGAAGCTTTCTTT
14	NA	TRBV7-2	TRBJ1-2	few	CASSFTGSSYGYTF	TGTGCCAGCAGCTTCACAGGGAGTAGCTATGGCTACACCTTC
15	TRBD1	TRBV7-3	TRBJ2-7	NA	CASSSGTGGTYEQYF	TGTGCCAGCAGCTCGGGGACAGGGGGGACCTACGAGCAGTACTTC
15	TRBD2	TRBV6-6	TRBJ2-3	NA	CATTLGTSDTDTQYF	TGTGCCACCACTCTCGGGACTAGCGACACAGATACGCAGTATTTT
14	TRBD1	TRBV11-2	TRBJ2-7	NA	CASSLGDRAYEQYF	TGTGCCAGCAGCTTAGGAGACAGGGCCTACGAGCAGTACTTC
20	TRBD1	TRBV4-2	TRBJ1-3	NA	CASSQEMSPWTGRTGNTIYF	TGTGCCAGCAGCCAAGAAATGTCCCCTTGGACAGGGAGAACGGGAAACACCATATATTTT
17	TRBD2	TRBV18	TRBJ2-1	NA	CASSPRSGTSGPNEQFF	TGTGCCAGCTCACCAAGATCCGGGACTAGCGGACCCAATGAGCAGTTCTTC
13	TRBD1	TRBV9	TRBJ1-1	few	CAQWTGRCTEAFF	TGTGCCCAGTGGACAGGGAGGTGCACTGAAGCTTTCTTT
16	NA	TRBV5-6	TRBJ2-6	NA	CASSVLRNSGANVLTF	TGTGCCAGCAGCGTCCTACGCAACTCTGGGGCCAACGTCCTGACTTTC
16	NA	TRBV3-1/TRBV3-2	TRBJ2-7	NA	CASRDNLGDPSYEQYF	TGTGCCAGCAGGGACAACCTAGGTGACCCCTCCTACGAGCAGTACTTC
15	NA	TRBV19	TRBJ1-5	NA	CASSRSAYSNQPQHF	TGTGCCAGTAGTAGATCTGCGTATAGCAATCAGCCCCAGCATTTT